A single sample gave rise to the 21 T cell receptor beta chains below, sequenced in a study of T-cell memory formation after mild COVID-19. TCRdb ran MiXCR on the 5' RACE reads and lists one entry per CDR3 protein. The sample has about 400,000 distinct CDR3 sequences, around 22% seen once. The sequenced sample consisted of PBMCs or a T cell subset sorted from them (not recorded which). The receptors stem from an adult woman who had mild COVID-19 (a few samples of this study predate the infection). Cell type and time point are not known.

The chain carries TRBV7-2 and TRBJ1-1; weak D call: TRBD1 (5 bases). Germline CDR1 SGHTA, CDR2 FQGNSA. Trimming removed 8 bases from V and 0 bases from J, with 34 bases in between. CDR3 length equals 21 residues. In DNA, the CDR3 is TGTGCCAGCCGCCTTCCCATCAGGGAGGGCGCGGGGAAAGACATGAACACTGAAGCTTTCTTT. This codes for CASRLPIREGAGKDMNTEAFF.

This sequence joins TRBV5-1 and TRBJ2-7; D assignment may be TRBD1 or TRBD2 (5 bases each). Germline V lookup: CDR1 SGHRS, CDR2 YFSETQ. The CDR3 is 16 amino acids. Trimming took 3 bases from V and 0 from J, leaving 16 bases between them. The CDR3 here is CASSSTLGVGSYEQYF. The CDR3 DNA is TGCGCCAGCAGCTCCACCTTGGGGGTTGGCTCCTACGAGCAGTACTTC.

The V and J genes are TRBV29-1 and TRBJ2-6, with a possible D match to TRBD1 (5 bases). The length of the CDR3 is 13 residues. Trimming shortened V by 6 bases and J by 1 base, and 7 bases separated the two germline ends. Germline-derived CDR1 and CDR2 are SQVTM and ANQGSEA. CDR3 loop: CSVRVSGANVLTF. CDR3 nucleotides: TGCAGCGTCAGGGTGTCTGGGGCCAACGTCCTGACTTTC. Based on the CDR3 plus reference TRBV29-1 and TRBJ2-6, the full variable domain is SAVISQKPSRDICQRGTSLTIQCQVDSQVTMMFWYRQQPGQSLTLIATANQGSEATYESGFVIDKFPISRPNLTFSTLTVSNMSPEDSSIYLCSVRVSGANVLTFGAGSRLTVL.

This clonotype was detected only a few times. This chain joins TRBV20-1 and TRBJ1-5; 9 bases fit TRBD1. The CDR3 runs 12 residues. Germline V lookup: CDR1 DFQATT, CDR2 SNEGSKA (reference sequence). The J segment lost 6 bases and the V segment lost 5 bases, leaving 2 bases of the junction unmatched. The CDR3 DNA follows: TGCAGTGCTTTGACAGGGGGTCAGCCCCAGCATTTT. This gives the protein CSALTGGQPQHF.

A few counts support this clonotype. This rearrangement joins TRBV20-1 to TRBJ2-1; the D gene is possibly TRBD2 (6 bases). Trimming left V 6 bases short and J 2 bases short, with 20 bases between. The CDR3 runs to 16 residues. The germline CDR1 and CDR2 sequences are DFQATT and SNEGSKA (reference sequence). The CDR3: CSAQTPSGSTYNEQFF. In DNA, the CDR3 is TGCAGTGCCCAAACCCCGAGCGGGTCAACCTACAATGAGCAGTTCTTC.

The V gene is TRBV3-1, the J gene TRBJ1-4; D may be TRBD1 (5 bases). CDR1 LGHDT and CDR2 YNNKEL come from the germline V gene (reference sequence). CDR3 length: 13 residues. V gave up 4 bases and J gave up 8 bases, with 11 bases separating them. The CDR3 loop reads CASSLTGREKLFF. In nucleotides, the CDR3 is TGTGCCAGCAGCCTCACAGGTCGCGAAAAACTGTTTTTT. Using reference TRBV3-1 and TRBJ1-4 for the parts outside the CDR3, the full variable domain is DTAVSQTPKYLVTQMGNDKSIKCEQNLGHDTMYWYKQDSKKFLKIMFSYNNKELIINETVPNRFSPKSPDKAHLNLHINSLELGDSAVYFCASSLTGREKLFFGSGTQLSVL.

This chain connects TRBV7-9 to TRBJ2-5, with 14 nucleotides matching TRBD2. Germline loops: CDR1 SEHNR, CDR2 FQNEAQ (reference sequence). This CDR3 is 17 amino acids long. V trimming: 3 bases; J trimming: 2 bases; junction bases outside the gene matches: 5. For the CDR3, the DNA is TGTGCCAGCAGCTTTTCCGGGACTAGCGGGGGTCAAGAGACCCAGTACTTC. Its translation: CASSFSGTSGGQETQYF.

The chain links TRBV7-6 to TRBJ2-7; no firm D call. The CDR3 is 14 amino acids. Germline V gene sequence: CDR1 SGHVS, CDR2 FNYEAQ. The V end lost 5 bases, the J end lost 0 bases, and 11 bases lay between the germline ends. CDR3 DNA: TGTGCCAGCAGCGCTGGTTCTAGCTCCTACGAGCAGTACTTC. It is translated as CASSAGSSSYEQYF.

The CDR3 protein is CATSGGWDNEQFF. CDR3 nucleotides: TGTGCCACCAGCGGCGGTTGGGACAATGAGCAGTTCTTC. The chain has TRBV15 and TRBJ2-1; D not certain. Germline V lookup: CDR1 LNHNV, CDR2 YYDKDF (reference sequence). This CDR3 spans 13 amino acids. Trimming stripped 5 bases from V and 5 bases from J, with 10 bases between.

This clonotype was recorded a few times. The V call is TRBV12-3 or TRBV12-4, the J call TRBJ1-1; D call uncertain. The CDR3 spans 13 residues. V gave up 0 bases and J gave up 5 bases, with 7 bases separating them. This CDR3 reads CASSLASGTEAFF. The CDR3 DNA sequence: TGTGCCAGCAGTTTAGCCTCGGGGACTGAAGCTTTCTTT.

About this clonotype itself: At one boundary the junction diverges from the germline segment, which might be a read error. The gene calls are TRBV6-1 and TRBJ2-4, with D perhaps being TRBD1 or TRBD2 (5 bases each). The CDR3 length is 14 residues. From germline, CDR1 is MNHNS and CDR2 SASEGT. In nucleotides, the CDR3 is TGTGCCAGCAGTGAATCAGCCCTCCAGGGACCGCCCAAATTC. Translation gives CASSESALQGPPKF.

This sequence joins TRBV7-6 and TRBJ2-5; D is possibly TRBD1 (6 bases). Germline CDR1 reads SGHVS; CDR2 reads FNYEAQ. The V end lost 4 bases, the J end lost 5 bases, and 11 bases lay between the germline ends. This CDR3 spans 13 amino acids. The CDR3 coding sequence is TGTGCCAGCAGCTCATCCACAGGGGAGACCCAGTACTTC. Translating it yields CASSSSTGETQYF.

This clonotype turned up a few times. This chain links TRBV5-1 with TRBJ2-7; 9 bases are shared with TRBD1. V lost 4 bases, J lost 3 bases, and 11 bases stayed unmatched. The CDR3 spans 16 residues. Per the germline V gene, CDR1 is SGHRS and CDR2 is YFSETQ. The CDR3 nucleotides read TGCGCCAGCAGCACCCTGGAGCCGGGACAGGGCTACGAGCAGTACTTC. Its translation is CASSTLEPGQGYEQYF.

This clonotype was observed a handful of times. This chain joins TRBV3-1 and TRBJ2-5; 8 nucleotides line up with TRBD2. The germline CDR1 and CDR2 sequences are LGHDT and YNNKEL (reference sequence). The length of the CDR3 is 17 residues. Trimming took 4 bases from V and 3 from J; bases not matched to a gene: 13. The DNA of the CDR3 is TGTGCCAGCAGCCCAAGTCGGGGGGGGTCCAGAAAAGAGACCCAGTACTTC. Residues: CASSPSRGGSRKETQYF.

This clonotype showed up just a few times. The chain combines TRBV7-6 with TRBJ2-2, with unresolved D. V was clipped by 5 bases and J by 4 bases, with 29 bases between them. The germline V gene encodes CDR1 SGHVS and CDR2 FNYEAQ. This CDR3 has 20 residues. The CDR3 reads CASSLTQPDMVPLGTGELFF. CDR3 DNA sequence: TGTGCCAGCAGCCTCACCCAACCTGACATGGTCCCCTTGGGCACCGGGGAGCTGTTTTTT.

The CDR3 loop reads CASSYAATSGANVLTF. DNA for the CDR3: TGTGCCAGCAGTTACGCTGCCACCTCTGGGGCCAACGTCCTGACTTTC. The chain carries TRBV6-5 and TRBJ2-6, with D hard to call. Between the trimmed V and J ends, which lost 2 bases and 0 bases, there was a span of 8 bases. Germline CDR1 MNHEY, CDR2 SVGAGI. The CDR3 has 16 residues.

This clonotype was picked up a small number of times. A read error may produce the germline difference seen at one junction end. The chain has TRBV7-8 and TRBJ2-2, with a weak D call TRBD1 (5 bases). Per the germline V gene, CDR1 is SGHVS and CDR2 is FQNEAQ. The CDR3 is made up of 13 amino acids. Written as DNA, the CDR3 is TGTGCCAGCAGGTTAGGGGTGATCGGGGAGCTGTTTTTT. This gives the protein CASRLGVIGELFF.

The rearrangement uses TRBV25-1 and TRBJ2-7, with D possibly matching TRBD2 (6 bases). The V end lost 5 bases, the J end lost 2 bases, and 13 bases lay between the germline ends. Germline V gene sequence: CDR1 MGHDK, CDR2 SYGVNS. The CDR3 is 14 amino acids. The CDR3 sequence is CASSRELPTYEQYF. CDR3 coding DNA: TGTGCCAGCAGTCGGGAGTTGCCTACCTACGAGCAGTACTTC.

In its sample, this clonotype was seen once. V usage is TRBV6-5 and J usage is TRBJ2-3; the D gene could be TRBD1 or TRBD2 (5 bases each). The CDR3 extends over 15 amino acids. Germline values: CDR1 MNHEY, CDR2 SVGAGI. V shed 2 bases and J shed 2 bases, with 11 bases lying between them. The CDR3 loop reads CASSYEGKNTDTQYF. The CDR3 DNA reads TGTGCCAGCAGTTACGAGGGGAAAAACACAGATACGCAGTATTTT.

This clonotype was observed a handful of times. The chain has TRBV7-2 and TRBJ2-7; unclear D gene. Trimming took 5 bases from V and 4 from J, leaving 15 bases between them. Looked up from germline, CDR1 is SGHTA and CDR2 is FQGNSA. This CDR3 spans 14 amino acids. The chain's CDR3 is CASSPRKGRYEQYF. Written as DNA, the CDR3 is TGTGCCAGCAGCCCCCGTAAGGGCCGTTACGAGCAGTACTTC.

This clonotype was recorded a few times. This chain uses TRBV28 with TRBJ2-1, with D possibly TRBD1 on 5 matching bases. The germline CDR1 and CDR2 sequences are MDHEN and SYDVKM. The CDR3 spans 15 residues. Trimming left V 7 bases short and J 0 bases short, with 13 bases between. This CDR3 reads CASTKDISSYNEQFF. As DNA, the CDR3 is TGTGCCAGCACCAAGGACATCAGCTCCTACAATGAGCAGTTCTTC.